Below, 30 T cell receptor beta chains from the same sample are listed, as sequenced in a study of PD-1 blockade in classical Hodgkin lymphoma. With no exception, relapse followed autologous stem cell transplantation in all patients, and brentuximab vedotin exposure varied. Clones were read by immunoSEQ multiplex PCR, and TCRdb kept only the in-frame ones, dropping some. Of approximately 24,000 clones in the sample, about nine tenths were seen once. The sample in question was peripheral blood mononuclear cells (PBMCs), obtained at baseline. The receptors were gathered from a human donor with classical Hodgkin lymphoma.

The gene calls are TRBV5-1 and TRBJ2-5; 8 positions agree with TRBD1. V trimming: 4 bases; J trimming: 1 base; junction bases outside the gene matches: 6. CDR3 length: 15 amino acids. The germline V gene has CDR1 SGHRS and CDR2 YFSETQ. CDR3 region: CASSTLQGGQETQYF. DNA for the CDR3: TGCGCCAGCAGCACCTTACAGGGGGGCCAAGAGACCCAGTACTTC.

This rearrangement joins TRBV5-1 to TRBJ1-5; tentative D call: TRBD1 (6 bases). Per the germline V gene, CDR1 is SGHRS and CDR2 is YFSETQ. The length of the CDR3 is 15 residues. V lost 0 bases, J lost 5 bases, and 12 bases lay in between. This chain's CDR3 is CASSLEGDKYQPQHF. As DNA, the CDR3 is TGCGCCAGCAGCTTGGAAGGGGACAAATATCAGCCCCAGCATTTT. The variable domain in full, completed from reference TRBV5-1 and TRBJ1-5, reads KAGVTQTPRYLIKTRGQQVTLSCSPISGHRSVSWYQQTPGQGLQFLFEYFSETQRNKGNFPGRFSGRQFSNSRSEMNVSTLELGDSALYLCASSLEGDKYQPQHFGDGTRLSIL.

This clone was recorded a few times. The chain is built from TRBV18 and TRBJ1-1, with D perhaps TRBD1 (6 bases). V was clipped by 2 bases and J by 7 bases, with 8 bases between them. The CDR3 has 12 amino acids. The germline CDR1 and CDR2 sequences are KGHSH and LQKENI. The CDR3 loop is CASSPGGLEAFF. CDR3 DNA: TGTGCCAGCTCACCAGGGGGCCTTGAAGCTTTCTTT.

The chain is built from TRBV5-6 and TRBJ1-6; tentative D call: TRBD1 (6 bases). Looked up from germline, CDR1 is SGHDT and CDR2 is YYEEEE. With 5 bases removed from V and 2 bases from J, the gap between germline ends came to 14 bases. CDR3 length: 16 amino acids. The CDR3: CASSWGAGTYNSPLHF. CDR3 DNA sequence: TGTGCCAGCAGTTGGGGGGCAGGCACCTATAATTCACCCCTCCACTTT.

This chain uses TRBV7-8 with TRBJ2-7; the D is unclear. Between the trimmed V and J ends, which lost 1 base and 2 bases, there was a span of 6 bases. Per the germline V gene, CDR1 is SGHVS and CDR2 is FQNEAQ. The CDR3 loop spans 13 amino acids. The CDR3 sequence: CASSLDRTYEQYF. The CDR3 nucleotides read TGTGCCAGCAGCTTAGATCGGACCTACGAGCAGTACTTC.

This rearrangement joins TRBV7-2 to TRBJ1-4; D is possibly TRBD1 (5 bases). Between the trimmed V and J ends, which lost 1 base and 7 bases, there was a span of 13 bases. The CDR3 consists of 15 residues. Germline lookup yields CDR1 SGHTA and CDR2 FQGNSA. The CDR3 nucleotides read TGTGCCAGCAGCTTAGGAACGTCCAGGGTTGAAAAACTGTTTTTT. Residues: CASSLGTSRVEKLFF. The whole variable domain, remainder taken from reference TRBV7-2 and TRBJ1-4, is GAGVSQSPSNKVTEKGKDVELRCDPISGHTALYWYRQSLGQGLEFLIYFQGNSAPDKSGLPSDRFSAERTGGSVSTLTIQRTQQEDSAVYLCASSLGTSRVEKLFFGSGTQLSVL.

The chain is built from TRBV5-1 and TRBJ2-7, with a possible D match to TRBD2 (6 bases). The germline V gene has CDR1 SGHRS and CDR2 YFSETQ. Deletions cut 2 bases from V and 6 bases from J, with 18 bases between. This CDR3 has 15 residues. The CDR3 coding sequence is TGCGCCAGCAGCTTAGCCGGAGGGACCTTCAGCGAGCAGTACTTC. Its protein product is CASSLAGGTFSEQYF.

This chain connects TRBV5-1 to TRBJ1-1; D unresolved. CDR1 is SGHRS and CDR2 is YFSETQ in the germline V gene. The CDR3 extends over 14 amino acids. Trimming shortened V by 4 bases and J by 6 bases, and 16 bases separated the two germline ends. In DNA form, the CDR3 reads TGCGCCAGCAGCGTTCGTGGATATGATGCTGAAGCTTTCTTT. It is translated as CASSVRGYDAEAFF.

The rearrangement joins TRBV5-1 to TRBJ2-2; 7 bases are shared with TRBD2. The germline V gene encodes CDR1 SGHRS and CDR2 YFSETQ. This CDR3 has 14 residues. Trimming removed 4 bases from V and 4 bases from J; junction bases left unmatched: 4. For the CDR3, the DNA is TGCGCCAGCAGCCCTGGCGGGGGCACCGGGGAGCTGTTTTTT. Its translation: CASSPGGGTGELFF.

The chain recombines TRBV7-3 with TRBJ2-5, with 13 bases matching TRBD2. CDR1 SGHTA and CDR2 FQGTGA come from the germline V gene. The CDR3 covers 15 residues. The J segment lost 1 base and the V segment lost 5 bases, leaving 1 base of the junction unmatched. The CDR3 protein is CASSRLAGGQETQYF. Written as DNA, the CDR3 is TGTGCCAGCAGCCGACTAGCGGGGGGCCAAGAGACCCAGTACTTC.

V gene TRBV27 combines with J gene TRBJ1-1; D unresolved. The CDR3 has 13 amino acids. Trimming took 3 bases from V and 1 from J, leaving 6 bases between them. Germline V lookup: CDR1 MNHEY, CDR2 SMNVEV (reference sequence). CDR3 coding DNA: TGTGCCAGCAGTTTGTCGAGGAACACTGAAGCTTTCTTT. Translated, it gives CASSLSRNTEAFF.

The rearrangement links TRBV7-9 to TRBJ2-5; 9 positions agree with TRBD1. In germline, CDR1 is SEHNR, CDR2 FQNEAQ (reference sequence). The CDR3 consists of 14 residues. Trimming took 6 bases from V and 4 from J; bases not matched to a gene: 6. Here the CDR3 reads CASRFSGQGETQYF. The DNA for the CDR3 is TGTGCCAGCAGGTTCTCGGGACAGGGAGAGACCCAGTACTTC.

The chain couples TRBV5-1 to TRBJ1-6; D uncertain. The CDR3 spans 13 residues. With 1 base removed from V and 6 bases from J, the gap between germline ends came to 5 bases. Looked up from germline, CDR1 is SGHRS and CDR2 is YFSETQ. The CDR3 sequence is CASSLQINSPLHF. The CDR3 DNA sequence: TGCGCCAGCAGCTTGCAGATTAATTCACCCCTCCACTTT.

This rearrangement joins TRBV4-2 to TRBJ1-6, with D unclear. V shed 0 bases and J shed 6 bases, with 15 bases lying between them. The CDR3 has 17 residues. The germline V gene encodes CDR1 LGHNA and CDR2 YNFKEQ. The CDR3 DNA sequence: TGTGCCAGCAGCCAAGATTCTTCCTACAGTCTTAATTCACCCCTCCACTTT. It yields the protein CASSQDSSYSLNSPLHF.

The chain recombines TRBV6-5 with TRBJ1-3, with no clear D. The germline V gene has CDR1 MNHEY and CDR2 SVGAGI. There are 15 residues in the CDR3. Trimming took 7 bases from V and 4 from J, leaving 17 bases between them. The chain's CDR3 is CASIQTVSPGNTIYF. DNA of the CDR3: TGTGCCAGCATTCAAACTGTATCCCCCGGAAACACCATATATTTT.

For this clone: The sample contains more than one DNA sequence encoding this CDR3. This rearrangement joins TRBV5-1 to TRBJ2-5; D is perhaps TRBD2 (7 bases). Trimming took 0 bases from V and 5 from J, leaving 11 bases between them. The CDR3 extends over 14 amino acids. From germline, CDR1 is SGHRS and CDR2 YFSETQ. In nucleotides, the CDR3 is TGCGCCAGCAGCTTGGCGGGGGGCGAGGAGACCCAGTACTTC. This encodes CASSLAGGEETQYF.

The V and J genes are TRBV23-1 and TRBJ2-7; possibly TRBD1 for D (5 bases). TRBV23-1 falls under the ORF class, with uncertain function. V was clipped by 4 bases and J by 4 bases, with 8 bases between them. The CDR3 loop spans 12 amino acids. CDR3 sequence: CASSRQGYEQYF. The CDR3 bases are TGCGCCAGCAGTCGTCAGGGATACGAGCAGTACTTC.

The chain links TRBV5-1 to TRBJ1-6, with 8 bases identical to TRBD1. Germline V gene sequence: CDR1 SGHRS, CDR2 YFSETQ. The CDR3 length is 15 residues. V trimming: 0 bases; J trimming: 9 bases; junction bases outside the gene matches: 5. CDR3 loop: CASSLGQGAASPLHF. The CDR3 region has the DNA TGCGCCAGCAGCTTGGGGCAGGGGGCGGCTTCACCCCTCCACTTT.

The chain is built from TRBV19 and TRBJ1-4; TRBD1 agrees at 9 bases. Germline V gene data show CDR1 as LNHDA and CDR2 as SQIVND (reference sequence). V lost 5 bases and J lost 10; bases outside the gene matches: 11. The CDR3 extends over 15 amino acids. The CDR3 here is CASSPKDRGYVKLFF. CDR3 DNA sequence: TGTGCCAGTAGTCCCAAGGACAGGGGTTATGTAAAACTGTTTTTT.

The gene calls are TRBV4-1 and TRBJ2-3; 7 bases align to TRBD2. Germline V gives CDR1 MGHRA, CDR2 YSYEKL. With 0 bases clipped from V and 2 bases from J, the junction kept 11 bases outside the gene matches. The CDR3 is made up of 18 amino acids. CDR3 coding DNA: TGCGCCAGCAGCCAAGATGGGTACCCAGCGGGGACCACAGATACGCAGTATTTT. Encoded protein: CASSQDGYPAGTTDTQYF.

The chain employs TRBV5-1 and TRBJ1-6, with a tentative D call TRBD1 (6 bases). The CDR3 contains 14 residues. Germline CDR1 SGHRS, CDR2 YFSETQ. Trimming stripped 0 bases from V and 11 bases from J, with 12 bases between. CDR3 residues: CASSLAEGEAPLHF. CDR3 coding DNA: TGCGCCAGCAGCTTGGCCGAGGGGGAGGCACCCCTCCACTTT.

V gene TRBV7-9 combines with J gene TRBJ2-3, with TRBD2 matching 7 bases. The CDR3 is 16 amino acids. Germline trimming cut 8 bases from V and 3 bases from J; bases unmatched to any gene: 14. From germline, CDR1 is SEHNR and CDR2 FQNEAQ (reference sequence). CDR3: CASFRASGDGTDTQYF. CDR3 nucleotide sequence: TGTGCCAGCTTTCGCGCAAGCGGGGACGGTACAGATACGCAGTATTTT. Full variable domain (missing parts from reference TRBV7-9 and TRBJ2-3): DTGVSQNPRHKITKRGQNVTFRCDPISEHNRLYWYRQTLGQGPEFLTYFQNEAQLEKSRLLSDRFSAERPKGSFSTLEIQRTEQGDSAMYLCASFRASGDGTDTQYFGPGTRLTVL.

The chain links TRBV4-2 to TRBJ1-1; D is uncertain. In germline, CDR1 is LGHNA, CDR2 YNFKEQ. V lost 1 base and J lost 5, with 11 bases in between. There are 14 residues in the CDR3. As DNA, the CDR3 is TGTGCCAGCAGCCAAGTAGGCCTGTTGACTGAAGCTTTCTTT. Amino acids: CASSQVGLLTEAFF.

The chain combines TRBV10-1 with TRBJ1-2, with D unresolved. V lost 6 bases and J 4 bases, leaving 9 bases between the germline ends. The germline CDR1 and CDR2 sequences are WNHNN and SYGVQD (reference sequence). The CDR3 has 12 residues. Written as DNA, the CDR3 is TGCGCCAGCAGCAGTTGGTTCTATGGCTACACCTTC. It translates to CASSSWFYGYTF.

The CDR3 is CASSGTSSGELFF. Here the CDR3 DNA reads TGTGCCAGCAGCGGAACTAGTTCGGGGGAGCTGTTTTTT. V is TRBV7-3 and J is TRBJ2-2; tentatively, D is TRBD2 (5 bases). From germline, CDR1 is SGHTA and CDR2 FQGTGA. The V gene lost 5 bases and the J gene lost 8 bases, with 12 bases spanning the gap. The CDR3 covers 13 residues.

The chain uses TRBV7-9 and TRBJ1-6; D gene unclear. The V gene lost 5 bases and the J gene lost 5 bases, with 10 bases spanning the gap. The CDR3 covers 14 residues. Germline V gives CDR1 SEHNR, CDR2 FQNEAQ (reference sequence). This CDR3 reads CASSPDGNNSPLHF. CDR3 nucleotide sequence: TGTGCCAGCAGCCCGGACGGAAATAATTCACCCCTCCACTTT.

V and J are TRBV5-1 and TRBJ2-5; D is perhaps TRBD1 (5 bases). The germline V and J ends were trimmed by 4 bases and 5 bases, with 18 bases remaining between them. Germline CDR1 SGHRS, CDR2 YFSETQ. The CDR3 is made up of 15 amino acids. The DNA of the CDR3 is TGCGCCAGCAGCCTTGTAGGGGATGCGTTGGAGACCCAGTACTTC. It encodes CASSLVGDALETQYF.

CDR3 nucleotides: TGTGCCAGCAGCGACCGGACACCCACAGATACGCAGTATTTT. It translates to CASSDRTPTDTQYF. The chain couples TRBV9 to TRBJ2-3; the D gene is possibly TRBD1 (5 bases). The CDR3 length is 14 residues. Trimming took off 3 bases at V and 2 bases at J, with 10 bases between the two ends. In germline, CDR1 is SGDLS, CDR2 YYNGEE.

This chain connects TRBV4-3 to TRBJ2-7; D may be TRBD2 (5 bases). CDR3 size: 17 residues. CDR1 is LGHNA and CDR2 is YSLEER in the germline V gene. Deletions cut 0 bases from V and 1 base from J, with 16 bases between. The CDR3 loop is CASSQDHSSGGSYEQYF. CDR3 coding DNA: TGCGCCAGCAGCCAAGACCATTCAAGCGGTGGGTCCTACGAGCAGTACTTC.

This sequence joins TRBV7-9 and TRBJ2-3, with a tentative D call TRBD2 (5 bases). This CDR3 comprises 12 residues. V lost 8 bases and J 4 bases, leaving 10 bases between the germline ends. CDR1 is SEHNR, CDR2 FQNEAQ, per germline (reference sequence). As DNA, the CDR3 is TGTGCCAGCTCTGCGGGTTCAGATACGCAGTATTTT. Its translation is CASSAGSDTQYF.